This TCR beta chain appears in the sequencing data of a study of cytomegalovirus exposure and HLA in healthy donors. Study-wide results and limits: As a later analysis showed, a missense DCLRE1C variant was linked to trimming of TCR beta V- and J-genes. The sole available immune exposure information was CMV serostatus.

CDR1 and CDR2 (germline): SGHNT, YYREEE (reference sequence). The CDR3 sequence is 13 residues long. The V end lost 4 bases, the J end lost 7 bases, and 11 bases lay between the germline ends. Researchers ran the PCR with 60 Vbeta and 13 Jbeta primers. Under the authors' procedure: A follow-up analysis tallied some 80 million unique TCR beta chains, approximately 11 million shared. The table came from immunoSEQ multiplex PCR; TCRdb's copy has only in-frame clones and leaves some out. From that table come the V and J calls and clone size; the DNA was used to work out D and trimming. The listing contains 45,000 to 50,000 clones. Concerning this clone: The target antigen is unknown.

Sample: PBMCs. This clonotype was sampled from a male donor in good health and CMV-seronegative. The chain recombines TRBV5-4 with TRBJ1-4, with no clear D. In DNA form, the CDR3 reads TGTGCCAGCAGCGTCCCGGGAGCTGAAAAACTGTTTTTT. This sequence encodes CASSVPGAEKLFF. Complete variable domain (other parts from reference TRBV5-4 and TRBJ1-4): ETGVTQSPTHLIKTRGQQVTLRCSSQSGHNTVSWYQQALGQGPQFIFQYYREEENGRGNFPPRFSGLQFPNYSSELNVNALELDDSALYLCASSVPGAEKLFFGSGTQLSVL.